This T cell receptor beta chain is from a study of shared clonotypes between healthy human individuals. V gave up 7 bases and J gave up 3 bases, with 13 bases separating them. The germline CDR1 and CDR2 sequences are MNHEY and SVGAGI. The CDR3 extends over 13 amino acids. Every contributor of samples was a Caucasian grown-up residing in Nashville, Tennessee. The authors divided CD4+ cells into CD45RA+ naive and CD45RA-negative memory subsets. This table comes from immunoSEQ multiplex PCR, and its TCRdb copy is limited to in-frame clones, with some not included. The table records approximately 1,500,000 clones, 95% to 97% of them present only once.

The source of this sequence is a man younger than 45 in good health. V gene TRBV6-5 combines with J gene TRBJ2-7; no clear D gene. Sequenced: naive CD4+ T cells sorted from blood. Subset described: CD45RA+ positively selected. In DNA form, the CDR3 reads TGTGCCAGCAACGACCCTTACCGCTACGAGCAGTACTTC. It yields the protein CASNDPYRYEQYF.